The 30 T cell receptor beta chains presented below share a single source sample, sequenced in a study of T cells after yellow fever vaccination. Using its own MiXCR run on the 5' RACE reads, TCRdb lists one record per CDR3 protein. The sample has some 320,000 distinct CDR3 sequences; approximately 4% are singletons. The input for sequencing was PBMCs, taken 5 days after the yellow fever booster vaccination. The source is a man younger than 35 who received the YFV17D yellow fever vaccine.

This clonotype appeared many times. The gene calls are TRBV29-1 and TRBJ2-4; maybe TRBD1 (5 bases). The CDR3 covers 12 residues. Trimming cost V 7 bases and J 6 bases, with 13 bases left between them. Germline-derived CDR1 and CDR2 are SQVTM and ANQGSEA. The CDR3 loop is CSGTDRLNIQYF. Here the CDR3 DNA reads TGCAGCGGGACCGACAGACTAAACATTCAGTACTTC. Combining the CDR3 with reference TRBV29-1 and TRBJ2-4 gives the whole variable domain SAVISQKPSRDICQRGTSLTIQCQVDSQVTMMFWYRQQPGQSLTLIATANQGSEATYESGFVIDKFPISRPNLTFSTLTVSNMSPEDSSIYLCSGTDRLNIQYFGAGTRLSVL.

The V and J genes are TRBV10-3 and TRBJ2-2; no clear D gene. Per the germline V gene, CDR1 is ENHRY and CDR2 is SYGVKD. The CDR3 consists of 14 residues. V shed 0 bases and J shed 5 bases, with 7 bases lying between them. CDR3 region: CAISESKYTGELFF. CDR3 coding DNA: TGTGCCATCAGTGAGTCGAAGTATACCGGGGAGCTGTTTTTT.

This clonotype has only a few counts. The chain is built from TRBV5-4 and TRBJ1-2, with TRBD1 as a possible D gene (6 bases). The CDR3 is made up of 14 amino acids. The V gene lost 4 bases and the J gene lost 6 bases, with 16 bases spanning the gap. From germline, CDR1 is SGHNT and CDR2 YYREEE (reference sequence). CDR3 in DNA: TGTGCCAGCAGCCCGGCACGGGGGGCAAATGGCTACACCTTC. It specifies CASSPARGANGYTF.

This clonotype was recorded many times. The chain is built from TRBV19 and TRBJ2-2; a possible D gene is TRBD1 (5 bases). The CDR3 has 14 residues. V lost 2 bases to trimming and J lost 2 bases, with 6 bases between them. In germline, CDR1 is LNHDA, CDR2 SQIVND (reference sequence). CDR3 DNA: TGTGCCAGTAGTATAAGGGGTAACACCGGGGAGCTGTTTTTT. Amino acids: CASSIRGNTGELFF.

The chain links TRBV11-2 to TRBJ2-3, with D maybe TRBD1 (6 bases). The ends were cut back, 2 bases at V and 0 bases at J, with 12 bases in the middle. CDR1 and CDR2 from the germline V gene are SGHAT and FQNNGV. This CDR3 comprises 16 residues. CDR3: CASSLRFRGSTDTQYF. The CDR3 bases are TGTGCCAGCAGCTTACGGTTCAGGGGAAGCACAGATACGCAGTATTTT.

This clonotype has a handful of counts. V gene TRBV5-1 combines with J gene TRBJ2-1; maybe TRBD2 (6 bases). The germline V gene has CDR1 SGHRS and CDR2 YFSETQ. This CDR3 comprises 18 residues. V was cut by 4 bases and J by 2 bases, with 22 bases left in between. The CDR3 DNA follows: TGCGCCAGCAGCGTGGACCGGGACTGGGAAATTACCTACAATGAGCAGTTCTTC. Translating it yields CASSVDRDWEITYNEQFF.

This clonotype has only a few counts. The gene calls are TRBV27 and TRBJ1-2; the D gene is possibly TRBD1 (6 bases). CDR3 length: 12 residues. CDR1 and CDR2 (germline): MNHEY, SMNVEV (reference sequence). Trimming stripped 8 bases from V and 8 bases from J, with 15 bases between. CDR3 DNA sequence: TGTGCCAGCGGTACAGGGTCGGCGGGCTACACCTTC. Amino acid sequence: CASGTGSAGYTF.

This clonotype was counted at least ten times. This chain connects TRBV3-1 to TRBJ1-6, with D hard to call. Germline V gives CDR1 LGHDT, CDR2 YNNKEL (reference sequence). This CDR3 is built from 12 residues. V lost 4 bases and J lost 5, with 3 bases in between. This CDR3 is CASSRDNSPLHF. CDR3 bases: TGTGCCAGCAGCCGCGATAATTCACCCCTCCACTTT.

This clonotype was seen repeatedly, ten times or more. The chain recombines TRBV29-1 with TRBJ2-4; TRBD1 agrees at 12 bases. The V gene's germline CDR1 is SQVTM and CDR2 ANQGSEA. The CDR3 totals 14 residues. With V trimmed by 6 bases and J by 6 bases, 6 bases remained unmatched. CDR3 in DNA: TGCAGCGTGGAGGGACAGGGGGCTACAAACATTCAGTACTTC. The encoded protein is CSVEGQGATNIQYF.

There are a few counts of this clonotype. The rearrangement joins TRBV2 to TRBJ2-5, with D possibly TRBD1 on 6 matching bases. This CDR3 spans 13 amino acids. Trimming cost V 4 bases and J 5 bases, with 11 bases left between them. Germline CDR1 is SNHLY and CDR2 is FYNNEI. Here the CDR3 DNA reads TGTGCCAGCAGTGTGAGGCAGGGGGAGACCCAGTACTTC. It translates to CASSVRQGETQYF. Based on the CDR3 plus reference TRBV2 and TRBJ2-5, the full variable domain is EPEVTQTPSHQVTQMGQEVILRCVPISNHLYFYWYRQILGQKVEFLVSFYNNEISEKSEIFDDQFSVERPDGSNFTLKIRSTKLEDSAMYFCASSVRQGETQYFGPGTRLLVL.

This clonotype was recorded many times. The rearrangement uses TRBV27 and TRBJ2-3; 13 bases are a match to TRBD2. V gave up 2 bases and J gave up 8 bases; unmatched junction bases: 4. Per the germline V gene, CDR1 is MNHEY and CDR2 is SMNVEV (reference sequence). The CDR3 loop spans 15 amino acids. The CDR3 nucleotides read TGTGCCAGCAGTTTAGGGGGGACTAGCGGGGCTACGCAGTATTTT. Its translation: CASSLGGTSGATQYF.

This clonotype has ten or more counts. This chain links TRBV30 with TRBJ1-2; D may be TRBD1 (5 bases). Trimming left V 2 bases short and J 3 bases short, with 10 bases between. Germline assignment: CDR1 GTSNPN and CDR2 SVGIG (reference sequence). The CDR3 is 13 residues long. CDR3: CAWSQQADYGYTF. DNA of the CDR3: TGTGCCTGGAGTCAACAGGCTGACTATGGCTACACCTTC. Full variable domain (missing parts from reference TRBV30 and TRBJ1-2): SQTIHQWPATLVQPVGSPLSLECTVEGTSNPNLYWYRQAAGRGLQLLFYSVGIGQISSEVPQNLSASRPQDRQFILSSKKLLLSDSGFYLCAWSQQADYGYTFGSGTRLTVV.

Many counts were recorded for this clonotype. The chain is built from TRBV15 and TRBJ2-5, with D hard to call. The CDR3 extends over 11 amino acids. Germline values: CDR1 LNHNV, CDR2 YYDKDF (reference sequence). V lost 8 bases and J lost 7, with 11 bases in between. CDR3 in DNA: TGTGCCACCGTTAACTCTGGGACCCAGTACTTC. Its protein is CATVNSGTQYF.

The chain links TRBV6-5 to TRBJ1-6; D might be TRBD1 (6 bases). CDR1 and CDR2 (germline): MNHEY, SVGAGI. V lost 2 bases and J lost 11, with 28 bases in between. The CDR3 is 19 amino acids. The CDR3 nucleotides are TGTGCCAGCAGTTACCGTCTGATAGGGGCAGGGGCTACAATTCCACCCCTCCACTTT. Its protein is CASSYRLIGAGATIPPLHF.

This sequence joins TRBV15 and TRBJ2-2; no definite D call. CDR1 is LNHNV, CDR2 YYDKDF, per germline (reference sequence). V dropped 0 bases and J dropped 7 bases, with 12 bases sitting between them. There are 15 residues in the CDR3. The DNA of the CDR3 is TGTGCCACCAGCAGAGATCCCGGGTTATTCGGGGAGCTGTTTTTT. Its translation: CATSRDPGLFGELFF.

This clonotype was detected many times. The V call is TRBV5-1, the J call TRBJ2-3; no clear D gene. Trimming shortened V by 4 bases and J by 3 bases, and 15 bases separated the two germline ends. Germline assignment: CDR1 SGHRS and CDR2 YFSETQ. The CDR3 sequence is 15 residues long. In DNA form, the CDR3 reads TGCGCCAGCAGCCAGATGGGTGAGAGGACAGATACGCAGTATTTT. This gives the protein CASSQMGERTDTQYF.

V usage is TRBV10-1 and J usage is TRBJ2-1; tentatively, D is TRBD1 or TRBD2 (5 bases each). CDR3 length equals 13 residues. Germline V gene lookup returns CDR1 WNHNN and CDR2 SYGVQD (reference sequence). V dropped 3 bases and J dropped 6 bases, with 9 bases sitting between them. The chain's CDR3 is CASSEGTRNEQFF. The CDR3 DNA reads as TGCGCCAGCAGTGAAGGGACCCGCAATGAGCAGTTCTTC.

This clonotype came up a few times. This rearrangement joins TRBV7-9 to TRBJ2-5; weak D call: TRBD2 (5 bases). Deletions cut 5 bases from V and 0 bases from J, with 13 bases between. The germline CDR1 and CDR2 sequences are SEHNR and FQNEAQ (reference sequence). The CDR3 is made up of 15 amino acids. The CDR3 is CASSPEDWNQETQYF. The CDR3 nucleotides read TGTGCCAGCAGCCCCGAGGACTGGAACCAAGAGACCCAGTACTTC.

The chain is built from TRBV18 and TRBJ2-7; the D is unclear. The CDR3 covers 14 residues. V lost 2 bases and J 2 bases, leaving 10 bases between the germline ends. Per the germline V gene, CDR1 is KGHSH and CDR2 is LQKENI. The CDR3: CASSPFDETYEQYF. CDR3 coding DNA: TGTGCCAGCTCACCATTCGACGAGACCTACGAGCAGTACTTC.

This clonotype showed up many times. J is TRBJ1-5 and V is TRBV7-2, with TRBD1 matching 7 bases. CDR1 and CDR2 (germline): SGHTA, FQGNSA. The V segment lost 1 base and the J segment 3 bases; nucleotides outside the gene matches: 9. There are 17 residues in the CDR3. DNA for the CDR3: TGTGCCAGCAGCTTAGGGAGTCCTGGGACAGCCAATCAGCCCCAGCATTTT. Translated, it gives CASSLGSPGTANQPQHF.

This clonotype was detected only a few times. CDR3 residues: CASTFPEGTTFEETQYF. The CDR3, as DNA: TGTGCCAGCACCTTTCCGGAAGGGACGACCTTCGAAGAGACCCAGTACTTC. V is TRBV6-2 or TRBV6-3 and J is TRBJ2-5; perhaps D is TRBD1 or TRBD2 (5 bases each). The germline gives CDR1 MNHEY, CDR2 SVGEGT. The V end was cut by 7 bases, the J end by 3 bases, with 24 bases between. The CDR3 runs 17 residues.

This clonotype has only a few counts. The chain is built from TRBV4-2 and TRBJ2-1, with a weak D call TRBD1 (7 bases). V was cut by 11 bases and J by 1 base, with 15 bases left in between. There are 14 residues in the CDR3. Germline V CDR1 and CDR2: LGHNA, YNFKEQ. The CDR3, as DNA: TGTGCCGTAGCAGGGGGGACGTCCTACAATGAGCAGTTCTTC. This codes for CAVAGGTSYNEQFF.

In this sample, this clonotype turned up many times. The chain joins TRBV6-5 to TRBJ2-4; a weak D match, TRBD1 (7 bases). This CDR3 comprises 14 residues. Trimming stripped 4 bases from V and 7 bases from J, with 14 bases between. Germline V gene lookup returns CDR1 MNHEY and CDR2 SVGAGI. The CDR3: CASSFTSGGNIQYF. In DNA, the CDR3 is TGTGCCAGCAGTTTTACGTCAGGGGGGAACATTCAGTACTTC.

This clonotype was seen repeatedly, ten times or more. The chain links TRBV7-2 to TRBJ2-3; the D gene is possibly TRBD2 (7 bases). Germline V CDR1 and CDR2: SGHTA, FQGNSA. Trimming removed 7 bases from V and 5 bases from J, with 13 bases in between. The CDR3 length is 13 residues. The CDR3: CASKGGDLDTQYF. The CDR3 bases are TGTGCCAGCAAGGGGGGGGACCTAGATACGCAGTATTTT.

This clonotype came up a few times. This sequence joins TRBV5-5 and TRBJ2-7; 7 bases line up with TRBD1. This CDR3 spans 13 amino acids. Trimming cost V 2 bases and J 4 bases; bases outside gene matches: 3. Germline assignment: CDR1 SGHKS and CDR2 YYEKEE (reference sequence). CDR3 nucleotide sequence: TGTGCCAGCAGCTTTACAGGGGAGTACGAGCAGTACTTC. Protein: CASSFTGEYEQYF. The full variable domain, in which reference TRBV5-5 and TRBJ2-7 provide the parts outside the CDR3, is DAGVTQSPTHLIKTRGQQVTLRCSPISGHKSVSWYQQVLGQGPQFIFQYYEKEERGRGNFPDRFSARQFPNYSSELNVNALLLGDSALYLCASSFTGEYEQYFGPGTRLTVT.

This clonotype was detected ten times or more. J is TRBJ2-7 and V is TRBV12-3 or TRBV12-4, with D possibly matching TRBD1 (6 bases). The germline V and J ends were trimmed by 7 bases and 2 bases, with 12 bases remaining between them. This CDR3 contains 13 residues. The CDR3 region has the DNA TGTGCCAGCACCGCAGGGGATCCCTACGAGCAGTACTTC. Translation gives CASTAGDPYEQYF.

This clonotype was seen only a few times. As DNA, the CDR3 is TGTGCCAGCAGCACGAATAGCGGGGGGGCGACAGATACGCAGTATTTT. Its translation is CASSTNSGGATDTQYF. This chain links TRBV5-6 with TRBJ2-3; 11 bases fit TRBD2. J lost 3 bases, V lost 4 bases, and 7 bases had no gene match. Germline CDR1 and CDR2: SGHDT and YYEEEE. The CDR3 sequence is 16 residues long.

This clonotype has only a few counts. The chain recombines TRBV7-6 with TRBJ2-3; D not resolved. The CDR3 runs 14 residues. CDR1 is SGHVS and CDR2 is FNYEAQ in the germline V gene. V was pared by 1 base and J by 4 bases, with 9 bases between. The CDR3 DNA reads as TGTGCCAGCAGCTTAGGGCAACTTTCAGATACGCAGTATTTT. This translates into CASSLGQLSDTQYF.

This rearrangement joins TRBV10-3 to TRBJ1-2; D remains ambiguous. Trimming cost V 6 bases and J 4 bases, with 12 bases left between them. CDR1 is ENHRY and CDR2 is SYGVKD in the germline V gene. The CDR3 loop spans 13 amino acids. This CDR3 reads CAIRSDAVYGYTF. In DNA form, the CDR3 reads TGTGCCATCAGGTCGGACGCAGTCTATGGCTACACCTTC.

This clonotype has only a few counts. The chain joins TRBV6-1 to TRBJ2-7; 9 bases fit TRBD1. This CDR3 is 15 amino acids long. From germline, CDR1 is MNHNS and CDR2 SASEGT. Losses at the gene ends were 8 bases for V and 3 bases for J; bases not matched to a gene: 11. The CDR3 reads CASGRDRTGDYEQYV. CDR3 nucleotide sequence: TGTGCCAGCGGAAGAGATAGGACAGGGGACTACGAGCAGTACGTC.